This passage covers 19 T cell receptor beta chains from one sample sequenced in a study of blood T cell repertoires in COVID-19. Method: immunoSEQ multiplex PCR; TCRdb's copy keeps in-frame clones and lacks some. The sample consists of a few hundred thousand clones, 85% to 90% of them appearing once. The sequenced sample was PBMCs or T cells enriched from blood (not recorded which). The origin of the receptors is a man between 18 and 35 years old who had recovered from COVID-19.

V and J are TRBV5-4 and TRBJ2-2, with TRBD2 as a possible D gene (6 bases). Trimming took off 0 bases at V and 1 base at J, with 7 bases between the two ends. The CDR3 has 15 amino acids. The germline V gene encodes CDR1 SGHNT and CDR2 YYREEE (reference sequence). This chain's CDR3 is CASSLGAGNTGELFF. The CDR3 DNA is TGTGCCAGCAGCTTGGGAGCGGGGAACACCGGGGAGCTGTTTTTT.

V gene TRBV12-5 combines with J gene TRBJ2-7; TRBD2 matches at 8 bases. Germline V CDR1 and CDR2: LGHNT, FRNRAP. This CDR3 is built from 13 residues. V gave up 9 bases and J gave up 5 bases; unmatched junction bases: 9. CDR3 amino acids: CARTGTRYHEQYF. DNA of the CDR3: TGTGCTAGAACCGGGACTAGATACCACGAGCAGTACTTC.

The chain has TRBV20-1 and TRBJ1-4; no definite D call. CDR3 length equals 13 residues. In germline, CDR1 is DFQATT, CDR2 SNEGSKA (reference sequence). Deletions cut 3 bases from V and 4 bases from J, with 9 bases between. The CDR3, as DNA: TGCAGTGCTAGTTTCCAGTTTAATGAAAAACTGTTTTTT. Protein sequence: CSASFQFNEKLFF.

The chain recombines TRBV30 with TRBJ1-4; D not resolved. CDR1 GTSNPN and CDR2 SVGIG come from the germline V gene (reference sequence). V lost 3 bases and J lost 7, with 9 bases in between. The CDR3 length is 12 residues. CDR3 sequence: CAWRGEGEKLFF. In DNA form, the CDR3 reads TGTGCCTGGAGGGGAGAGGGTGAAAAACTGTTTTTT.

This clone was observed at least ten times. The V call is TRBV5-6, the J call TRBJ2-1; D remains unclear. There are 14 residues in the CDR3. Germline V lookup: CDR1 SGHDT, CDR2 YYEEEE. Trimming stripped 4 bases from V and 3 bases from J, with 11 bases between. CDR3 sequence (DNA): TGTGCCAGCAGCCAGTATGGCTTCTACAATGAGCAGTTCTTC. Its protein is CASSQYGFYNEQFF.

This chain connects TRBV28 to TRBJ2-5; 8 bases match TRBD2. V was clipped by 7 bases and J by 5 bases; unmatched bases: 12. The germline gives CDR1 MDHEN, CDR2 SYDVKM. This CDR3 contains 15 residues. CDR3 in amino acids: CASKSSGGAGETQYF. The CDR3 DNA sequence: TGTGCCAGCAAGTCGTCCGGGGGGGCTGGGGAGACCCAGTACTTC.

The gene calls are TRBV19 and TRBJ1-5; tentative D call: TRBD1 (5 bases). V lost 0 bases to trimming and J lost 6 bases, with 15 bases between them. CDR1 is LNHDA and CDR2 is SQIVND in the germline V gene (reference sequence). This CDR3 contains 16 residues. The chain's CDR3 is CASSIDQGAYGQPQHF. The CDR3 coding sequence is TGTGCCAGTAGTATAGATCAAGGGGCGTATGGTCAGCCCCAGCATTTT.

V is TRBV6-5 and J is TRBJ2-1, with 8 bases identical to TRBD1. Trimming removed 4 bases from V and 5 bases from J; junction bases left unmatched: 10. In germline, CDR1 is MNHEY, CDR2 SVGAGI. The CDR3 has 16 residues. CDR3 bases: TGTGCCAGCAGTTCCCAGGGGGCCCAAGACCACAATGAGCAGTTCTTC. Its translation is CASSSQGAQDHNEQFF.

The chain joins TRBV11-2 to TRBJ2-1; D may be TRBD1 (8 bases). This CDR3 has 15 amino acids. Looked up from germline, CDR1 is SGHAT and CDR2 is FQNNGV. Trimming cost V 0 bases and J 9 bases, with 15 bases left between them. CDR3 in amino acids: CASSLEVHRGGEQFF. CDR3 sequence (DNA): TGTGCCAGCAGCTTAGAGGTGCACAGGGGGGGTGAGCAGTTCTTC.

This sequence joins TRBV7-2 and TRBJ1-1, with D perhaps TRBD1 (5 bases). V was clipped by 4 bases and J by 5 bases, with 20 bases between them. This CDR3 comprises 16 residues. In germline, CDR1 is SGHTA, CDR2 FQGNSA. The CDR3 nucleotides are TGTGCCAGCAGCTCCCCGCCCGGGCGGGGGGTGACTGAAGCTTTCTTT. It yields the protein CASSSPPGRGVTEAFF.

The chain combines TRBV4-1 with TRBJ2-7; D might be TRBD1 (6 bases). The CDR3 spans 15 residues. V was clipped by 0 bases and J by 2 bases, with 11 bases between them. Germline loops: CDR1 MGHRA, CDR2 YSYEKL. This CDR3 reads CASSQDGTPTYEQYF. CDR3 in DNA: TGCGCCAGCAGCCAAGACGGGACACCTACCTACGAGCAGTACTTC.

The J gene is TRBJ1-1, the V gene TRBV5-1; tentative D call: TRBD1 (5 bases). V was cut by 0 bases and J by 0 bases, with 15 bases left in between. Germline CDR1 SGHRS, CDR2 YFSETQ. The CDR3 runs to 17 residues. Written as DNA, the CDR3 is TGCGCCAGCAGCTTGGGACAGTCGACCCTCATGAACACTGAAGCTTTCTTT. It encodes CASSLGQSTLMNTEAFF.

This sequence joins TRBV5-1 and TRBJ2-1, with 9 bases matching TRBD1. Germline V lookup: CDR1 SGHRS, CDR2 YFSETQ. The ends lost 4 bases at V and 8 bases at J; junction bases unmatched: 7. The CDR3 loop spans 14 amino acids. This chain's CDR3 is CASSRWTGVDEQFF. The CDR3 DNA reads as TGCGCCAGCAGCCGCTGGACAGGGGTAGATGAGCAGTTCTTC.

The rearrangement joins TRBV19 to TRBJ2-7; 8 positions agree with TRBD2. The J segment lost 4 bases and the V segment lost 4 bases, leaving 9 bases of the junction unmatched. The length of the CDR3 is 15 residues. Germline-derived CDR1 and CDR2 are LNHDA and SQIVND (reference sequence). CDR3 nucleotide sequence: TGTGCCAGTAGTACGGCGGGACTAGGGGAATACGAGCAGTACTTC. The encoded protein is CASSTAGLGEYEQYF.

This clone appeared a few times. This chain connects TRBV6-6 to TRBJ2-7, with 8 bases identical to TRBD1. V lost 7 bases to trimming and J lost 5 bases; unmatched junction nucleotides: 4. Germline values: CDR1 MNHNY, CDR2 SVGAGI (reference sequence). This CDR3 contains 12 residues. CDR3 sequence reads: CASTRQGNEQYF. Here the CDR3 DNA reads TGTGCCAGCACAAGACAGGGGAACGAGCAGTACTTC.

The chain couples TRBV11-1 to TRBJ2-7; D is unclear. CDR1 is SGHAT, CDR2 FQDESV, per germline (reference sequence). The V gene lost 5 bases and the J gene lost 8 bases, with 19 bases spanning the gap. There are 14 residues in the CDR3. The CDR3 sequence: CASSIAASLQKQYF. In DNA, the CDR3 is TGTGCCAGCAGCATCGCGGCCTCCTTACAAAAGCAGTACTTC.

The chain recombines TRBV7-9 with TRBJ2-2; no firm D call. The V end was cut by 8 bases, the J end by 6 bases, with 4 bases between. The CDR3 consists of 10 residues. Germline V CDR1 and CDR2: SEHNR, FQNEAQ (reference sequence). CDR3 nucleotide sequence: TGTGCCAGCTCTGCCGGGGAGCTGTTTTTT. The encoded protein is CASSAGELFF.

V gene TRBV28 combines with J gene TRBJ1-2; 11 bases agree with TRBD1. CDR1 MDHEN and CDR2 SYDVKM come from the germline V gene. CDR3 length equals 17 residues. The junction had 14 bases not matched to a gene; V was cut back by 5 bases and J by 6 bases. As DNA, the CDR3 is TGTGCCAGCAGTGGATCCGGGACAGGGGGTAAAAAGGATGGCTACACCTTC. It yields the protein CASSGSGTGGKKDGYTF.

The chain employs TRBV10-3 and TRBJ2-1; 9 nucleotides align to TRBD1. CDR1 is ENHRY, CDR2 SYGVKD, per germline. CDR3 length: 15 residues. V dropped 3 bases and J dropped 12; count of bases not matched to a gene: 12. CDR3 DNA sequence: TGTGCCATCAGTGAACTCCGGGACAGGGAGGGACCGCAGTTCTTC. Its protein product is CAISELRDREGPQFF.